This T cell receptor beta chain was identified during a study of OX40 agonist ivuxolimab in advanced cancers. Background on the whole study: Ivuxolimab was a fully human IgG2 agonistic monoclonal antibody targeting the costimulatory receptor OX40 (CD134). Among the roughly 50 dose-escalation patients, some 20 had hepatocellular carcinoma, 15 melanoma, 9 renal cell carcinoma and 9 head and neck cancer. Peripheral TCRbeta sequencing was intended to test whether TCR sequence diversity was altered and clonal T-cell expansion was caused by ivuxolimab. In the dose-escalation cohort, more than 75% of patients were male, and the mean age was approximately 55 years, with a range of about 23 to 85. Intravenous ivuxolimab was administered to patients every 2 weeks at six dose levels: 0.01, 0.1, 0.3, 1.5, 3 and 10 mg/kg. Patients were allowed to have had prior anti-PD-1, anti-PD-L1 or anti-CTLA-4 therapy, and roughly two fifths of the dose-escalation patients had been treated with checkpoint inhibitors. The monotherapy dose-escalation portion (N ≈ 52 patients) of the phase I ivuxolimab trial is reported in the paper. Three dose-escalation patients achieved partial responses, one with hepatocellular carcinoma and two with cutaneous melanoma.

Results and caveats for the whole study, not just this receptor: Clonal expansion of both CD4+ and CD8+ blood T cells was observed from baseline to week 6 at doses 0.1 to 3.0 mg/kg. After ivuxolimab, CD8+ T cells had more expanded clones than CD4+ T cells on average. In the 0.1-3.0 mg/kg groups, partial responders were among the patients with the lowest normalized peripheral clonal expansion, particularly in CD8+ T cells. Low levels of normalized T-cell clonal expansion were also seen in some patients who did not respond. The antigen specificity of the peripheral T cells that underwent clonal expansion was not determined.

The trial excluded patients who had a history of autoimmune disease or were on systemic immunosuppression. Peripheral blood for TCR sequencing was drawn from every dose cohort at baseline, at cycle 4 day 1 and at cycle 7 day 1. The samples were drawn from a first-in-human, open-label, multicenter phase I dose-escalation trial of ivuxolimab. Adults with locally advanced or metastatic head and neck squamous cell, hepatocellular, melanoma or renal cell carcinoma were enrolled in the trial. CD4+ and CD8+ T cells were sorted separately from peripheral blood before TCR sequencing. There are 16 amino acids in the CDR3, from cysteine to phenylalanine inclusive. Only CDR3 DNA is held: 48 bases, read in frame from base 1. Trimming takes 5 bases off V and 1 base off J; junction bases not matched to a gene: 9. From the germline V gene, CDR1 is MDHEN and CDR2 is SYDVKM. As to this clone: This clone's antigen is unknown. Base qualities are not at hand, and no much larger clone is one base apart.

Genomic DNA was extracted from sorted cells for sequencing of the TCRbeta CDR3 region. The immunoSEQ Assay was used for sequencing of TCRbeta CDR3 regions. In TCRdb, the immuneACCESS table is reduced to in-frame sequences with V and J assigned. These tables do not hold every clone; where another copy was compared, an unresolved V gene accounts for under half, and the others remain unexplained. The sample table contains 58,000 or so clones; only one count was recorded for around 83% of them. In total, the top ten clones hold approximately 0.75% of the sample. The sequencing here drew on CD4+ or CD8+ T cells sorted from blood, taken in a trial of the OX40 agonist ivuxolimab. This receptor chain uses TRBV28 and TRBJ1-1; TRBD1 agrees with 8 junctional bases. This clonotype was obtained from an adult with an advanced solid tumor such as melanoma, head and neck, liver or kidney cancer. The nucleotides read TGTGCCAGCAGTGCCCGACAGGGGCTGGGGAACACTGAAGCTTTCTTT. The encoded protein is CASSARQGLGNTEAFF.